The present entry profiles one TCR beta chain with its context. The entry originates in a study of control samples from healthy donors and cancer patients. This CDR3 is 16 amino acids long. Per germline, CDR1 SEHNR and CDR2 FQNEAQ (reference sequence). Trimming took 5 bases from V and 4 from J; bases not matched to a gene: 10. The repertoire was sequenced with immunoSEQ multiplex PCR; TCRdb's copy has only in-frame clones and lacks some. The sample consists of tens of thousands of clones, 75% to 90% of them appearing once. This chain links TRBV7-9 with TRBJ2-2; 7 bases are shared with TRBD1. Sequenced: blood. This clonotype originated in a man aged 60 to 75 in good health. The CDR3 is CASSPISAGGTGELFF. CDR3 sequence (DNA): TGTGCCAGCAGCCCGATCTCGGCAGGGGGCACCGGGGAGCTGTTTTTT.